This is a list of T cell receptor beta chains from one sample in a study of spatial heterogeneity in lung cancer. TCRdb ran MiXCR on the 5' RACE reads and lists one entry per CDR3 protein. The sample carries fewer than 25,000 distinct CDR3 sequences, around 10% recorded once. Sequencing used PBMCs, obtained at follow-up. All receptors derive from a male donor with early-stage non-small cell lung cancer. The CDR3 runs from the conserved cysteine through the conserved F or W. The order of the fields is CDR3 DNA, CDR3 protein, V gene, clone size, J gene, D gene. A D gene is named only where the DNA matches it firmly. Rows may omit the clone size; those that give it use once, few, many or a size class.

DNA: TGTGCCAGCAGATGGGACAGGAGCTCCTACGAGCAGTACTTC
CDR3: CASRWDRSSYEQYF
V: TRBV6-5
size: -
J: TRBJ2-7
D: TRBD1

DNA: TGTGCCAGCAGCGTAGGAGAGGGCGCGGAGAATTCACCCCTCCACTTT
CDR3: CASSVGEGAENSPLHF
V: TRBV9
size: few
J: TRBJ1-6
D: -

DNA: TGTGCCACCAGTGATGGGGGGCTGCAGTACTTC
CDR3: CATSDGGLQYF
V: TRBV24-1
size: many
J: TRBJ2-4
D: -

DNA: TGCGCCAGCAGCTTGGGGCGACGCTCCCATGGCTACACCTTC
CDR3: CASSLGRRSHGYTF
V: TRBV5-1
size: -
J: TRBJ1-2
D: -

DNA: TGCAGTGCTTCCACGGCGGGGAAACAAAATCAGCCCCAGCATTTT
CDR3: CSASTAGKQNQPQHF
V: TRBV20-1
size: -
J: TRBJ1-5
D: -

DNA: TGCGCCAGCAGCGTGCAGACGGAGAATCACTATGGCTACACCTTC
CDR3: CASSVQTENHYGYTF
V: TRBV5-1
size: -
J: TRBJ1-2
D: -

DNA: TGTGCCAGCAGCCAAGGATACTTCACCGTTGAGCAGTTCTTC
CDR3: CASSQGYFTVEQFF
V: TRBV14
size: many
J: TRBJ2-1
D: -

DNA: TGTGCCAGCAGCAACCCTGGGTTGAACACTGAAGCTTTCTTT
CDR3: CASSNPGLNTEAFF
V: TRBV7-9
size: -
J: TRBJ1-1
D: -

DNA: TGCAGTGCTAGGGGGGGCGAGGTCGATTGGGGCAATCAGCCCCAGCATTTT
CDR3: CSARGGEVDWGNQPQHF
V: TRBV20-1
size: -
J: TRBJ1-5
D: -

DNA: TGTGCCAGCAGCCGGACAGGGGACAATGAGCAGTTCTTC
CDR3: CASSRTGDNEQFF
V: TRBV7-2
size: few
J: TRBJ2-1
D: TRBD1

DNA: TGCAGCGTTGATCCCAATCGGGGGACCGGGGAGCTGTTTTTT
CDR3: CSVDPNRGTGELFF
V: TRBV29-1
size: many
J: TRBJ2-2
D: -

DNA: TGTGCCAGTAGCTCAGGGTACGGGGAGCTGTTTTTT
CDR3: CASSSGYGELFF
V: TRBV19
size: few
J: TRBJ2-2
D: -

DNA: TGTGCCACCAGCTCAGTCTGGGGGGGATTTCAGTACTTC
CDR3: CATSSVWGGFQYF
V: TRBV15
size: -
J: TRBJ2-4
D: TRBD2

DNA: TGTGCCAGCAGCCAATCAAGGACTAGCAAGCAGTTCTTC
CDR3: CASSQSRTSKQFF
V: TRBV3-1
size: many
J: TRBJ2-1
D: TRBD2